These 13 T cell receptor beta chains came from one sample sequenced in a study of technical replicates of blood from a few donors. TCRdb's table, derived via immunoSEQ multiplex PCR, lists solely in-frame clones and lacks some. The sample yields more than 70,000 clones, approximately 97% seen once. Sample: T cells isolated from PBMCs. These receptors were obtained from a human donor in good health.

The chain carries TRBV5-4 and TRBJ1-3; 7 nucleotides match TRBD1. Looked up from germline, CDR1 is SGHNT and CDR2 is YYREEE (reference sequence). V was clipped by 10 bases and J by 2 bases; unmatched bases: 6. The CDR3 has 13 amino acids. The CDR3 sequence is CAWLTGTGNTIYF. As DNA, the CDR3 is TGTGCCTGGTTGACAGGGACTGGAAACACCATATATTTT. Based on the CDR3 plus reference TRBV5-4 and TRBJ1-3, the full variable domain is ETGVTQSPTHLIKTRGQQVTLRCSSQSGHNTVSWYQQALGQGPQFIFQYYREEENGRGNFPPRFSGLQFPNYSSELNVNALELDDSALYLCAWLTGTGNTIYFGEGSWLTVV.

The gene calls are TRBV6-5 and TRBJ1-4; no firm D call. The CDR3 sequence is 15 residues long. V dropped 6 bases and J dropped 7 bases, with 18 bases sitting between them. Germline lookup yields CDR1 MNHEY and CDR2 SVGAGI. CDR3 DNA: TGTGCCAGCAGGCAATACCCCGGAGGAAGTGAAAAACTGTTTTTT. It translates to CASRQYPGGSEKLFF.

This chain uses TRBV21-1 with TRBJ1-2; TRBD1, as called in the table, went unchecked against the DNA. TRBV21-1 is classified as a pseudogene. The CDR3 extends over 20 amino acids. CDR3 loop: CASSKVPQSSIKDTYYGYTF. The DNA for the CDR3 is TGTGCCAGCAGCAAAGTACCCCAAAGTTCTATAAAGGACACGTACTATGGCTACACCTTC.

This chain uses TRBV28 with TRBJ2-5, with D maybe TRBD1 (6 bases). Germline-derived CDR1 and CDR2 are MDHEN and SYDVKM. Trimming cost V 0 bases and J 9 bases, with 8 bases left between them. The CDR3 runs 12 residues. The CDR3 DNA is TGTGCCAGCAGTTTATGGGGGGCCTCCCAGTACTTC. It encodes CASSLWGASQYF.

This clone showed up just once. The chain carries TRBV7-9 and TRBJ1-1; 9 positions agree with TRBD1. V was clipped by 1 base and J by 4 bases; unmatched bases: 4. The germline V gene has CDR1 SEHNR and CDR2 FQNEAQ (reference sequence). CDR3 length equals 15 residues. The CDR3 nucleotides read TGTGCCAGCAGCTTAGGTTGGGACAGGGTCACTGAAGCTTTCTTT. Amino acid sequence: CASSLGWDRVTEAFF.

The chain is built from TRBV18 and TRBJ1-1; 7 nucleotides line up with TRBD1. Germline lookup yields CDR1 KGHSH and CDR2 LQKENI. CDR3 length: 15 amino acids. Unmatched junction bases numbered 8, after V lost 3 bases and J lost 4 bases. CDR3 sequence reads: CASSPPPTGSTEAFF. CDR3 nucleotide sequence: TGTGCCAGCTCACCCCCCCCGACAGGGAGCACTGAAGCTTTCTTT.

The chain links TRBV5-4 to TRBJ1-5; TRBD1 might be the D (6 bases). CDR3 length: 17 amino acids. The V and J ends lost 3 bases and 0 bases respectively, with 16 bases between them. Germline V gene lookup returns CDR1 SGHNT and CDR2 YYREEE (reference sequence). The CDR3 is CASSWGGVDSSNQPQHF. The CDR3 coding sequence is TGTGCCAGCAGCTGGGGTGGAGTGGACAGTAGCAATCAGCCCCAGCATTTT.

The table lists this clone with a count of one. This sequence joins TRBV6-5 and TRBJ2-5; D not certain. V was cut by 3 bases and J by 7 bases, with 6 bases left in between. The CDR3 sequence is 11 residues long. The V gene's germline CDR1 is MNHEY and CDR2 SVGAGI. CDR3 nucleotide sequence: TGTGCCAGCAGTTATCAGGCGACCCAGTACTTC. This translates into CASSYQATQYF.

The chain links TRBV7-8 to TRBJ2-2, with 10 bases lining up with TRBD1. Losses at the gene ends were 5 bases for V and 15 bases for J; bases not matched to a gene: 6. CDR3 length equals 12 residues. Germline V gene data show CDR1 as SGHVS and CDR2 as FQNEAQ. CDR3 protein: CASSHRDRGLFF. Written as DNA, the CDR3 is TGTGCCAGCAGCCACCGGGACAGGGGATTGTTTTTT.

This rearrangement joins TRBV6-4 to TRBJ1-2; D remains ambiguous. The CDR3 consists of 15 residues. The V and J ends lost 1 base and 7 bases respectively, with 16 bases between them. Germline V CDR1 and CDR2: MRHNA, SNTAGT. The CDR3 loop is CASSDWRGRLCGYTF. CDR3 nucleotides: TGTGCCAGCAGTGACTGGCGGGGTCGGCTCTGTGGCTACACCTTC.

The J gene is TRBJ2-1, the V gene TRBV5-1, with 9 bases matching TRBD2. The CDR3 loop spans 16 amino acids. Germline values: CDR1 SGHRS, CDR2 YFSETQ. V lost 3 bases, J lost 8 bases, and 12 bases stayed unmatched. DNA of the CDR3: TGCGCCAGCAGCTGGATAGCGGGGGCCGCCACTTATGAGCAGTTCTTC. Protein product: CASSWIAGAATYEQFF. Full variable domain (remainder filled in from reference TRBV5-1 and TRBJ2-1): KAGVTQTPRYLIKTRGQQVTLSCSPISGHRSVSWYQQTPGQGLQFLFEYFSETQRNKGNFPGRFSGRQFSNSRSEMNVSTLELGDSALYLCASSWIAGAATYEQFFGPGTRLTVL.

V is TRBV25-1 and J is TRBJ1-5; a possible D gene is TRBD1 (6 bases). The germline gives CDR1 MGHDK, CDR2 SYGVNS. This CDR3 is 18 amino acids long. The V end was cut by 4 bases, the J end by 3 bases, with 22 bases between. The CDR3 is CASSGRGSGQRYNQPQHF. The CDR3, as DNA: TGTGCCAGCAGTGGAAGGGGCTCGGGACAAAGATACAATCAGCCCCAGCATTTT.

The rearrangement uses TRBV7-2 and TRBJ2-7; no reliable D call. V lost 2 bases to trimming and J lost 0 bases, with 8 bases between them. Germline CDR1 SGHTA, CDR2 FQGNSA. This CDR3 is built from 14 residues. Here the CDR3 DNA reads TGTGCCAGCAGCTTATGGGCACACTCCTACGAGCAGTACTTC. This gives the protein CASSLWAHSYEQYF.